This is a list of T cell receptor beta chains from one sample in a study of beta chain features in type 1 diabetes. Clones were read by immunoSEQ multiplex PCR, and TCRdb kept only the in-frame ones, dropping some. This repertoire shows about 710,000 clones, about an eighth found once; its top ten account for roughly 0.04%. The sample taken for sequencing was naive CD4+ T cells from blood. These receptors were taken from a man aged 18 to 30 with type 1 diabetes. The conserved cysteine and the conserved F or W are not part of the CDR3 here. A D gene is named only where the DNA matches it firmly. Size is stated for part of the rows, as once, few or many counts, or as a class when the clone is expanded.

d_gene: NA
abundance: NA
len: 10
v_gene: TRBV18
CDR3aa: ATQRGNTEAF

d_gene: NA
abundance: NA
len: 12
v_gene: TRBV6-5
CDR3aa: ASSPPGPDYEQY

d_gene: NA
abundance: few
len: 11
v_gene: TRBV29-1
CDR3aa: SVVVGVNTEAF

d_gene: TRBD2
abundance: NA
len: 10
v_gene: TRBV28
CDR3aa: ASSSGGETQY

d_gene: TRBD1
abundance: NA
len: 12
v_gene: TRBV18
CDR3aa: ASSRGTGEETQY

d_gene: NA
abundance: few
len: 12
v_gene: TRBV28
CDR3aa: ASSLRYSYNEQF

d_gene: NA
abundance: NA
len: 13
v_gene: TRBV7-2
CDR3aa: ASSFGLSRNTEAF

d_gene: NA
abundance: few
len: 11
v_gene: TRBV7-9
CDR3aa: ASHVSPPQQQF

d_gene: TRBD1
abundance: NA
len: 13
v_gene: TRBV6-6
CDR3aa: ASSTGQAKNSPLH

d_gene: NA
abundance: NA
len: 13
v_gene: TRBV13
CDR3aa: ASSLVGASAGEQY

d_gene: NA
abundance: NA
len: 13
v_gene: TRBV2
CDR3aa: ASSSTGTSKNIQY

d_gene: NA
abundance: NA
len: 13
v_gene: TRBV7-9
CDR3aa: ASSQGSWTNTEAF

d_gene: NA
abundance: NA
len: 17
v_gene: TRBV10-1
CDR3aa: ASSEWQGVDLSNLYEQY

d_gene: NA
abundance: NA
len: 13
v_gene: TRBV6-6
CDR3aa: ASSYSGSGANVLT

d_gene: TRBD2
abundance: NA
len: 14
v_gene: TRBV7-2
CDR3aa: AGSSGRVAGTGELF

d_gene: NA
abundance: few
len: 14
v_gene: TRBV7-3
CDR3aa: ASSPKGKYSGTEAF

d_gene: TRBD1
abundance: NA
len: 12
v_gene: TRBV9
CDR3aa: ASSVGQGAYEQY

d_gene: NA
abundance: NA
len: 14
v_gene: TRBV9
CDR3aa: ASSVVSGRTYNEQF

d_gene: TRBD1
abundance: few
len: 11
v_gene: TRBV30
CDR3aa: ADGQGGNEKLF

d_gene: NA
abundance: NA
len: 9
v_gene: TRBV28
CDR3aa: ASSFLGEQY

d_gene: TRBD1
abundance: few
len: 11
v_gene: TRBV2
CDR3aa: ASSGETGTEAF

d_gene: NA
abundance: NA
len: 12
v_gene: TRBV5-4
CDR3aa: ASSLGFATRGYT

d_gene: NA
abundance: few
len: 12
v_gene: TRBV13
CDR3aa: ASSSDSPNTEAF

d_gene: TRBD1
abundance: few
len: 9
v_gene: TRBV30
CDR3aa: AGDRGNTIY

d_gene: TRBD1
abundance: few
len: 13
v_gene: TRBV7-3
CDR3aa: ASSQQGQFTDTQY

d_gene: NA
abundance: NA
len: 15
v_gene: TRBV4-3
CDR3aa: ASSQSYPSIVRQPQH

d_gene: TRBD1
abundance: few
len: 10
v_gene: TRBV30
CDR3aa: ASHRGETEAF

d_gene: NA
abundance: NA
len: 10
v_gene: TRBV30
CDR3aa: AGTRYQETQY

d_gene: NA
abundance: NA
len: 13
v_gene: TRBV6-5
CDR3aa: ASSPRTAGNTEAF

d_gene: TRBD2
abundance: few
len: 14
v_gene: TRBV12-5
CDR3aa: ASGAGLAGSTDTQY

d_gene: TRBD1
abundance: few
len: 11
v_gene: TRBV29-1
CDR3aa: SAAGQTGQPQH

d_gene: NA
abundance: NA
len: 9
v_gene: TRBV28
CDR3aa: ASSLAQPQH

d_gene: NA
abundance: NA
len: 13
v_gene: TRBV4-1
CDR3aa: ASSQDPGGTDTQY

d_gene: NA
abundance: few
len: 10
v_gene: TRBV28
CDR3aa: AIRRANQPQH

d_gene: NA
abundance: few
len: 11
v_gene: TRBV10-3
CDR3aa: AIRSQGSGELF

d_gene: NA
abundance: NA
len: 11
v_gene: TRBV7-2
CDR3aa: ASSLVLRNEQF

d_gene: TRBD2
abundance: few
len: 13
v_gene: TRBV10-3
CDR3aa: AISEGTSGLYEQY

d_gene: NA
abundance: few
len: 12
v_gene: TRBV19
CDR3aa: ASSIGSLGKTQY

d_gene: NA
abundance: few
len: 14
v_gene: TRBV21-1
CDR3aa: ASSPLWTSADYEQY

d_gene: NA
abundance: few
len: 10
v_gene: TRBV10-3
CDR3aa: ATWQGVYEQY

d_gene: NA
abundance: NA
len: 13
v_gene: TRBV28
CDR3aa: ASSFDSRSGNTIY

d_gene: NA
abundance: NA
len: 13
v_gene: TRBV7-8
CDR3aa: ASSPFWGNPDTQY

d_gene: NA
abundance: NA
len: 13
v_gene: TRBV18
CDR3aa: ASSPPSTTAEKLF

d_gene: NA
abundance: NA
len: 14
v_gene: TRBV5-1
CDR3aa: ASSLGAGTSTDTQY

d_gene: TRBD2
abundance: NA
len: 13
v_gene: TRBV5-1
CDR3aa: ASSLGLAGEDTQY

d_gene: NA
abundance: NA
len: 11
v_gene: TRBV30
CDR3aa: AWSVLGDQPQH

d_gene: NA
abundance: few
len: 11
v_gene: TRBV6-6
CDR3aa: ASSPPVTYEQY

d_gene: NA
abundance: NA
len: 11
v_gene: TRBV5-6
CDR3aa: ASSLGGTDTQY

d_gene: NA
abundance: NA
len: 11
v_gene: TRBV7-2
CDR3aa: ASSRSRMDEQF